Listed below are T cell receptor beta chains from one sample, sequenced in a study of response to subunit inactivated influenza vaccine. One entry per CDR3 protein, called by TCRdb with MiXCR from the RT-PCR reads. The sample lists approximately 680,000 distinct CDR3 sequences; about a sixth were seen once. Sequencing was performed on PBMCs from blood, taken about 11 days after vaccination. The receptor source for this set is a man aged 45-65 years who received an inactivated influenza vaccine. Both conserved end residues are part of each CDR3.

TRBV3-1,TRBJ1-2,CASSQRSYGYTF
TRBV6-2/TRBV6-3,TRBJ2-1,CASSSLLAGYNEQFF
TRBV7-9,TRBJ2-7,CASSRGQGAMSSYEQYF
TRBV6-1,TRBJ2-7,CASSRTDRGHEQYF
TRBV10-3,TRBJ2-7,CAISRDLGSEQYF
TRBV12-3/TRBV12-4,TRBJ1-5,CASTRDGNQPQHF
TRBV20-1,TRBJ2-1,CSADLPGTGNNEQFF
TRBV29-1,TRBJ2-5,CSVGGRALETQYF
TRBV7-2,TRBJ2-3,CASSPTGGIDTQYF
TRBV5-1,TRBJ1-3,CASSFGGALSGNTIYF
TRBV20-1,TRBJ2-7,CSARIGPSLGEQYF
TRBV10-2,TRBJ2-1,CASREIAGPPYNEQFF
TRBV14,TRBJ2-2,CASSPAPGELFF
TRBV7-2,TRBJ2-5,CASSLHRDRGQETQYF
TRBV20-1,TRBJ2-7,CSATEGPSGIYEQYF
TRBV6-2/TRBV6-3,TRBJ2-3,CASSYSIRITDTQYF
TRBV3-1,TRBJ1-5,CASSQDRQPQHF
TRBV5-1,TRBJ2-1,CASSPQGGAGYNEQFF
TRBV3-1,TRBJ2-7,CASSRTPREYEQYF
TRBV5-1,TRBJ2-1,CASSLRTGPDEQFF
TRBV24-1,TRBJ2-3,CATSVGGRSTDTQYF
TRBV5-1,TRBJ2-1,CASSLWGPIAGGPSNEQFF
TRBV7-2,TRBJ2-7,CASSHRLGDYEQYF
TRBV29-1,TRBJ2-5,CSVRQPPTQYF
TRBV7-2,TRBJ2-5,CASSSVGTYQETQYF
TRBV12-1,TRBJ2-7,CASSFKGELAGDEQYF
TRBV20-1,TRBJ2-7,CSARRLAGNYEQYF
TRBV27,TRBJ2-3,CASSLNQDSTTQYF
TRBV5-5,TRBJ1-2,CASSVESEANYGYTF
TRBV5-6,TRBJ1-2,CASSLMTGGSGYTF
TRBV29-1,TRBJ2-1,CSVEDQASSYNEQFF
TRBV3-1,TRBJ2-1,CASSHRQFSYNEQFF
TRBV29-1,TRBJ2-1,CSVEGGRDSSYNEQFF
TRBV4-3,TRBJ2-5,CASSQGVWETQYF
TRBV9,TRBJ2-2,CASSVGGLLNTGELFF
TRBV10-3,TRBJ1-2,CAISVGGTANYGYTF
TRBV29-1,TRBJ1-1,CSVARGQTEAFF
TRBV29-1,TRBJ2-2,CSVGAPNTGELFF
TRBV3-1,TRBJ2-5,CASSPPGSGSQETQYF
TRBV3-1,TRBJ2-3,CASSQVSRSTDTQYF
TRBV10-3,TRBJ2-1,CATSPGLAGVDPYNEQFF
TRBV7-2,TRBJ2-2,CASSGGLANGELFF
TRBV15,TRBJ1-5,CAISQGALGQPQHF
TRBV10-3,TRBJ2-7,CAIRPGQGAHEQYF
TRBV6-5,TRBJ2-1,CASSYPAGRDNEQFF
TRBV18,TRBJ2-1,CASSPPRGIYNEQFF
TRBV7-2,TRBJ2-2,CASSLSGRANTGELFF
TRBV19,TRBJ1-5,CASSPQGGGNQPQHF
TRBV5-1,TRBJ2-1,CASSPRVAGGGNEQFF
TRBV18,TRBJ2-7,CASSPLDRGYEQYF
TRBV4-2,TRBJ2-7,CASSQANAGISYEQYF
TRBV20-1,TRBJ2-2,CSAPSGLAVTGELFF
TRBV6-1,TRBJ2-7,CASSEQGSYEQYF
TRBV29-1,TRBJ2-5,CSAPGTGGEETQYF
TRBV19,TRBJ2-2,CASRSTWDRGMNTGELFF
TRBV6-1,TRBJ2-1,CASRSPGTGPYNEQFF
TRBV20-1,TRBJ2-5,CSARDLQTSSGETQYF
TRBV7-2,TRBJ2-3,CASSAARDTQYF
TRBV7-2,TRBJ2-7,CASSLARGHLSYEQYF